This entry features one TCR beta chain sequence. It lacks a known antigen. Per-base qualities were not stored, and no clone one base away is much larger. This specimen belongs to a study of cytomegalovirus exposure and HLA in healthy donors (dated by TCRdb to about 2017). The study in broad terms: An earlier analysis of 587 of the donors reported about 250 Gb of sequence data and 117 million unique TCR beta sequences from roughly 180 million T cells. In a later genetic analysis, genome-wide SNP genotypes for about 55% of the roughly 700 donors were used, and that subset was treated as a discovery cohort. Five DR-DQ haplotypes were handled as single units for association and clustering because linkage in the cohort was strong. Using immunosequencing, the study profiled T cell repertoires from around 680 subjects and related those repertoires to cytomegalovirus serostatus. The study aimed to test whether cataloging public T cell receptors could reveal signatures of past pathogen exposure. To predict cytomegalovirus infection status, the study combined high-throughput TCR immunosequencing, statistical association of individual TCRs with disease status, and machine learning. HLA typing covered class I and class II loci at four-digit resolution. In an earlier analysis of roughly 580 of the donors, high-throughput TCR beta sequencing was used to judge whether each TCR beta V gene segment behaved as functional or pseudogenic. The later analysis used no new phenotypic data to find candidate immune exposures, relying instead on TCR beta sequences and their occurrence across donors. An early release that covered about 600 HLA-typed donors contained approximately 300 gigabases of sequencing data and about 84 million unique TCR sequences. Of the roughly 410 genotyped donors, approximately 80% were placed in the genetic ancestry cluster associated with self-reported Caucasian donors. Across about 380 genotyped donors of the cohort, an average of about 240,000 unique TCR beta nucleotide sequences per donor were sequenced, and 15% to 20% of those sequences were non-productive. All discovery cohort repertoires had been generated on a single sequencing platform. Donor age, sex, ethnicity and CMV serostatus were compiled alongside the repertoire data. To study patterns of TCR occurrence, a later analysis re-analyzed previously published TCR beta repertoires from 700 or so donors and added high-resolution HLA genotyping. Typing coverage differed by locus: A, B, C, DRB1 and DQB1 were typed in about 620-630 donors, DQA1 in approximately 520, DPA1 in 600 to 610, and DPB1 in approximately 450. In addition to the first cohort of 666 subjects, a separate validation cohort of 120 different subjects was used. General study outcomes and caveats: In the study, roughly 160 TCR beta chains were listed as associated with cytomegalovirus. This cohort had only TCR beta chains sequenced, and the lack of alpha or paired-chain data limited which features could be detected. According to a later analysis, TCR association rates differed among HLA loci, with DRB1 alleles showing the most associated TCRs and HLA-C alleles showing the fewest. HLA typing was unavailable for some donors at each locus, so association tests used only the typed subset. Some IMGT-functional V segments, including TRBV6-2 and TRBV6-3, could not be distinguished by the 87-base-pair reads and were therefore excluded. Linkage disequilibrium might explain the correlated functional status among segregating V segments, but an unknown experimental factor could not be ruled out. While some public TCRs were present in many individuals, most TCR sequences turned up only very rarely across donors. It was suggested by the authors that the approach could potentially be generalized to other disease states and immunological phenotypes. The classifier was reported to diagnose cytomegalovirus status with high specificity and sensitivity in both the original and validation cohorts. In a later genetic analysis, fewer N-insertions in productive TCRs were reported among donors in an Asian-associated ancestry cluster than the approximately 670-donor mean. Assigning TCR associations to individual alleles was difficult when HLA alleles, especially DR and DQ, strongly co-occurred. A cluster of highly shared sequence variants was judged likely to be a technical artifact of the sequencing pipeline. Several of the top co-occurrence clusters appeared to be linked to parvovirus B19, influenza, CMV and Epstein-Barr virus, according to a later analysis. A later genetic analysis associated a missense DCLRE1C variant with V-gene and J-gene trimming of TCR beta chains, and an independent cohort replicated the association. CMV serostatus was the only immune exposure information available for the cohort. At a false discovery rate of 0.05, a later analysis linked about 17,000 TCR beta sequences to specific HLA alleles. In an earlier analysis of approximately 590 of the donors, most TCR beta V segments appeared in productive rearrangements about 90% or about 30% of the time, broadly matching IMGT annotations. A further reported finding was that TCR beta sequences accurately predicted the HLA-A and HLA-B alleles for most subjects in the first cohort. A later analysis found that most CMV-associated TCR beta chains appeared HLA-restricted, with HLA associations seemingly driven largely by CMV exposure. Sequencing depth was assumed to be roughly uniform across donors in the presence/absence analyses, though that assumption may not hold. Because counts were too low, more than 15 rarely observed V segments, including chromosome 9 orphons, were left out of the earlier analysis of about 500 of the donors. In vitro tests confirmed that a few of the cytomegalovirus-associated TCR beta chains recognize cytomegalovirus antigens. In a later analysis, HLA-associated TCR beta chains showed more clonal expansion and lower generation probabilities than non-associated chains that were equally common.

V is trimmed back by 2 bases and J by 8 bases, and the junction contains 10 bases that no gene match accounts for. From a lookup of the germline V gene (reference sequence), CDR1 and CDR2 are WNHNN and SYGVQD. The CDR3 contains 16 residues, cysteine and phenylalanine counted. The DNA shown is the 48-base CDR3, in frame from base 1. Libraries were prepared through the immunoSEQ multiplex PCR assay. For the multiplex PCR, a mixture combining 60 forward primers for TCR Vbeta segments and 13 reverse primers for TCR Jbeta segments was used. A multiplex PCR assay on genomic DNA amplified the CDR3 region of rearranged TCR beta genes. Amplified TCR beta libraries were sequenced as 87-base-pair reads on the Illumina HiSeq System. On the study's bioinformatics: A later analysis tallied around 82 million unique TCR beta chains across the 600 to 700 repertoires, and approximately 12 million of those chains were shared by two or more donors. Raw reads were error-corrected and collapsed into unique sequences with a nearest-neighbor algorithm that merged closely related sequences to remove PCR and sequencing errors. V, D and J gene segments were assigned by aligning CDR3 sequences to IMGT reference sequences. Each retained sequence needed at least a six-nucleotide match to both a V gene segment and a J gene segment. Rearrangements were classified as productive when the CDR3 lacked stop codons and remained in frame with V and J, and all other rearrangements were classified as non-productive. Following IMGT convention, CDR3 was defined as the stretch from the second conserved V-encoded cysteine up to the conserved J-encoded phenylalanine. In an earlier analysis of around 570 of the donors, sequences lacking an unambiguous match to a single V gene segment were excluded. An earlier analysis of several hundred of the donors called V segments functional above 56.7% productive rearrangements and segregating when the between-donor standard deviation exceeded 5%. A statistical classification framework was built for diagnosing cytomegalovirus status from the catalog of TCR beta chain sequences. In a later analysis, V and J genes were assigned by comparing TCR nucleotide sequences against IMGT/GENE-DB human TR gene sequences. A later analysis assigned CDR3 sequences and most-parsimonious VDJ recombination scenarios with the TCRdist pipeline. In a later analysis, every TCR beta chain was defined by the combination of its CDR3 amino acid sequence and its V-gene family, and reads without a unique V-gene family were dropped. A later analysis removed 500 to 600 highly shared, low-generation-probability nucleotide sequences to deal with suspected cross-contamination and a sequencing artifact. A later analysis calculated a clonal expansion index for each public chain from normalized within-repertoire ranks of inferred template counts. Generation probabilities in a later analysis came from a VDJ recombination model fitted to out-of-frame rearrangements, and those results were checked against IGoR. In a later analysis, hypergeometric tests were used to score TCR-TCR, TCR-HLA and TCR-CMV co-occurrence, with a repertoire-size bias correction applied to TCR pairs. To estimate false discovery rates, a later analysis permuted the HLA or CMV assignments 20 times. In a later analysis, co-occurring TCRs were grouped with DBSCAN, and TCRdist sequence similarity was added when clustering was performed within HLA-allele-positive subsets. Repertoires with fewer than 30,000 or more than 120,000 public chains, plus five repertoires with anomalous nucleotide sharing, were excluded from co-occurrence clustering. TCRdb took over this immuneACCESS table, retaining in-frame rearrangements with V and J assigned. Such tables are incomplete; in checked studies, under half of the missing clones stem from an unresolved V gene, and the remainder is unexplained. V, J and clone size are those of that table, while D and trimming were read from the DNA. Within this sample are under 130,000 clones, with approximately 80% of them counted one time only. The ten largest clonotypes hold 5.6% of the sample.

In total, approximately 690 healthy bone marrow donors made up the cohort. Cohort members were all nominally healthy when sampled, although unrecorded immune exposures were likely present. The donor was CMV seronegative and was included in the group of hundreds of seronegative cohort members. A peripheral blood sample was collected from each donor, and TCR beta sequencing was performed on peripheral blood mononuclear cells. Genomic DNA extraction from the blood cell samples was performed with the Qiagen DNeasy Blood Extraction Kit. Source material: PBMCs. This clonotype was sampled from a male donor in good health and CMV-seronegative. The chain employs TRBV10-1 and TRBJ2-1, with 9 bases aligning to TRBD2. The CDR3 loop reads CASSESIASGNDEQFF. Here is the DNA: TGCGCCAGCAGTGAGAGTATCGCTAGCGGGAACGATGAGCAGTTCTTC.